The present T cell receptor beta chain was sequenced within a study of cytomegalovirus exposure and HLA in healthy donors. Researchers ran the PCR with 60 Vbeta and 13 Jbeta primers. The repertoire was sequenced with immunoSEQ multiplex PCR; TCRdb's copy has only in-frame clones and lacks some. The sample shows roughly 71,000 clones, and roughly 5% sits with its ten largest clones. Looked up from germline, CDR1 is MGHDK and CDR2 is SYGVNS. The CDR3 is 17 residues long. V gave up 0 bases and J gave up 6 bases, with 17 bases separating them. Sequenced sample: PBMCs. The TCR was taken from a woman aged 40 to 55 in good health and CMV-seropositive. The chain joins TRBV25-1 to TRBJ2-2; possibly TRBD1 for D (5 bases). The CDR3, as DNA: TGTGCCAGCAGTGAATATACCTCTGGGGCCACCGCCGGGGAGCTGTTTTTT. This gives the protein CASSEYTSGATAGELFF.